One and the same sample provided the 4 T cell receptor beta chains below, sequenced in a study of CD4 T cells in relation to SARS-CoV-2 and coronaviruses. Their recognized antigens are unknown. Unexposed donor CD4+ T cells date from about 2011-2018, before the COVID-19 pandemic. CD4+ T cells were isolated from the cells after less than 13 days of culture. Here immunoSEQ multiplex PCR was the method, and the copy in TCRdb shows in-frame clones only, minus some. The sample lists 20,000 or so clones, 81% occurring once. The sample comprised CD4+ T cells from PBMCs, cultured in vitro. These receptors all stem from a human donor in good health.

The V gene is TRBV5-4, the J gene TRBJ2-1, with a tentative D call TRBD2 (5 bases). The CDR3 loop spans 13 amino acids. V lost 1 base and J 10 bases, leaving 12 bases between the germline ends. Germline V gene lookup returns CDR1 SGHNT and CDR2 YYREEE (reference sequence). CDR3 sequence: CASSLPSWREQFF. The CDR3 DNA reads as TGTGCCAGCAGCTTGCCTAGTTGGAGGGAGCAGTTCTTC.

This chain connects TRBV14 to TRBJ2-7, with D hard to call. Deletions cut 1 base from V and 4 bases from J, with 5 bases between. The CDR3 is made up of 12 amino acids. Germline V CDR1 and CDR2: SGHDN, FVKESK. Here the CDR3 DNA reads TGTGCCAGCAGCCAAGGTCGATACGAGCAGTACTTC. Translated: CASSQGRYEQYF.

The V gene is TRBV11-2, the J gene TRBJ1-6; 7 bases line up with TRBD1. The CDR3 has 17 amino acids. J was trimmed by 6 bases and V by 5 bases; bases with no gene match: 13. From germline, CDR1 is SGHAT and CDR2 FQNNGV. CDR3 sequence: CASSTTPTGTFNSPLHF. Here the CDR3 DNA reads TGTGCCAGCAGCACAACCCCGACAGGGACCTTTAATTCACCCCTCCACTTT.

The chain employs TRBV4-1 and TRBJ2-4; D perhaps matches TRBD2 (7 bases). V was trimmed by 1 base and J by 1 base, leaving 14 bases between them. The CDR3 covers 17 residues. CDR1 is MGHRA and CDR2 is YSYEKL in the germline V gene. The CDR3 here is CASSQGGGRVAKNIQYF. DNA of the CDR3: TGCGCCAGCAGCCAAGGGGGGGGGCGGGTCGCCAAAAACATTCAGTACTTC.